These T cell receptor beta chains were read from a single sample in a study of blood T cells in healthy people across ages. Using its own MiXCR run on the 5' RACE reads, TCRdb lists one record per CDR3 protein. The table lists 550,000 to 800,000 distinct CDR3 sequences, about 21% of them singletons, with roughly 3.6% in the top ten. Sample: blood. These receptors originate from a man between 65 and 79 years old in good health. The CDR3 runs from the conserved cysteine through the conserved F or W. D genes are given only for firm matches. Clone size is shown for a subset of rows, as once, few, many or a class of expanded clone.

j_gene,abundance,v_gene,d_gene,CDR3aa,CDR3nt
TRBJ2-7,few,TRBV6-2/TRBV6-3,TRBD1,CASSSSTGAKAYEQYF,TGTGCCAGCAGTTCCTCGACAGGGGCCAAAGCCTACGAGCAGTACTTC
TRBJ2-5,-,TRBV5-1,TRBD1,CASTRDSGQETQYF,TGCGCCAGCACCCGGGACAGTGGGCAAGAGACCCAGTACTTC
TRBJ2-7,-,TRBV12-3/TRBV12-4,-,CASSPKRTSYEQYF,TGTGCCAGCAGCCCGAAGCGGACCTCCTACGAGCAGTACTTC
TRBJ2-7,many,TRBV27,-,CASSSGLEQYF,TGTGCCAGCAGTTCAGGGCTCGAGCAGTACTTC
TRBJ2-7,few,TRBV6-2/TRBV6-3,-,CASSYSSNYEQYF,TGTGCCAGCAGTTACTCGAGTAACTACGAGCAGTACTTC
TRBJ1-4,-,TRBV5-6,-,CASSLVGRGDEKLFF,TGTGCCAGCAGCTTGGTGGGACGAGGGGATGAAAAACTGTTTTTT
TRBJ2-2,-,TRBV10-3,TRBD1,CAISKTGNRNTGELFF,TGTGCCATCAGTAAGACAGGGAATAGGAACACCGGGGAGCTGTTTTTT
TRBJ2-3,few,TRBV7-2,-,CASSRSARAADTQYF,TGTGCCAGCAGCCGTAGTGCCAGGGCGGCAGATACGCAGTATTTT
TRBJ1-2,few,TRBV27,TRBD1,CASRGRGENIGYTF,TGTGCCAGCAGGGGCAGGGGGGAGAATATCGGCTACACCTTC
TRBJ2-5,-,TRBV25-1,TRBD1,CASSEQGAYETQYF,TGTGCCAGCAGTGAACAGGGGGCTTATGAGACCCAGTACTTC
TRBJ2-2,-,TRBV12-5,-,CASGGGYTGELFF,TGTGCTAGTGGTGGAGGGTACACCGGGGAGCTGTTTTTT
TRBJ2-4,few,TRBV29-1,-,CSVEGDGATKNIQYF,TGCAGCGTTGAAGGGGATGGGGCCACCAAAAACATTCAGTACTTC
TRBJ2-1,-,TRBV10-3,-,CAISSQGPDSYNEQFF,TGTGCCATCAGTTCACAGGGCCCCGACTCCTACAATGAGCAGTTCTTC
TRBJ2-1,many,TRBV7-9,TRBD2,CASSGRQAEGLAGGPYNEQFF,TGTGCCAGCAGCGGACGACAGGCTGAGGGACTAGCGGGAGGGCCCTACAATGAGCAGTTCTTC
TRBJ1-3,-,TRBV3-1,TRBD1,CASSQLDRGTGNTIYF,TGTGCCAGCAGCCAACTGGACAGGGGGACTGGAAACACCATATATTTT
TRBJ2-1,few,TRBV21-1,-,CASSKHSGEGSYNEQFF,TGTGCCAGCAGCAAACATAGCGGGGAGGGCTCCTACAATGAGCAGTTCTTC
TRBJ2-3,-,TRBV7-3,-,CASSLKGLFTDTQYF,TGTGCCAGCAGCTTAAAGGGTCTCTTCACAGATACGCAGTATTTT
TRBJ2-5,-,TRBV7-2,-,CASSITGFKETQYF,TGTGCCAGCAGCATTACAGGGTTTAAAGAGACCCAGTACTTC
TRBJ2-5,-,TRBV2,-,CASSEIMPGRETQYF,TGTGCCAGCAGTGAAATTATGCCGGGTCGTGAGACCCAGTACTTC
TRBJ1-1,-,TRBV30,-,CAWSQGKQTEAFF,TGTGCCTGGAGTCAGGGGAAGCAGACTGAAGCTTTCTTT
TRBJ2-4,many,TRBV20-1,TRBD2,CSAGGRAQNIQYF,TGCAGTGCTGGCGGGAGAGCTCAAAACATTCAGTACTTC
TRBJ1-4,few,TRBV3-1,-,CASSQNGRRLGGEKLFF,TGTGCCAGCAGCCAAAACGGCCGGAGACTGGGAGGGGAAAAACTGTTTTTT
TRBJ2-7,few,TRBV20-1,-,CSAPSSGAYEQYF,TGCAGTGCTCCCTCTAGTGGAGCCTACGAGCAGTACTTC
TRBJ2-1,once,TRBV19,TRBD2,CASSIRSGRGNEQFF,TGTGCCAGTAGTATTAGGAGCGGGAGAGGTAATGAGCAGTTCTTC
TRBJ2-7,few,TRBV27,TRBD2,CASSPGASGSFYEQYF,TGTGCCAGCAGTCCAGGAGCTAGCGGGAGTTTTTACGAGCAGTACTTC
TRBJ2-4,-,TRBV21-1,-,CASIEGSGRALAKNIQYF,TGTGCCAGCATCGAAGGGTCCGGGAGGGCCTTGGCCAAAAACATTCAGTACTTC
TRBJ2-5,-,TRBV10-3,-,CAISESSQETPYF,TGTGCCATCAGTGAGTCGTCCCAAGAGACCCCGTACTTC
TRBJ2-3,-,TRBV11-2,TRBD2,CASSLDLPVLAGGSTDTQYF,TGTGCCAGCAGCTTAGATCTCCCTGTGCTAGCGGGAGGGAGCACAGATACGCAGTATTTT
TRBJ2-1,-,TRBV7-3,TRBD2,CASSLTGGLYNEQFF,TGTGCCAGCAGCTTAACTGGGGGACTATACAATGAGCAGTTCTTC
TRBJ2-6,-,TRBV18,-,CASSPPVGGSGANVLTF,TGTGCCAGCTCACCACCGGTCGGAGGCTCTGGGGCCAACGTCCTGACTTTC
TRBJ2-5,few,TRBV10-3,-,CAISGGGQTQETQYF,TGTGCCATCAGTGGTGGAGGGCAGACGCAAGAGACCCAGTACTTC
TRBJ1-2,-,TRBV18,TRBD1,CASSPIEGASGYTF,TGTGCCAGCTCACCAATAGAGGGGGCGAGTGGCTACACCTTC
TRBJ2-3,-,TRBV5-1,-,CASSRLTGDTDTQYF,TGCGCCAGTAGCAGATTGACAGGAGACACAGATACGCAGTATTTT
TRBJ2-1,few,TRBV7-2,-,CASSPSSLNEQFF,TGTGCCAGCAGCCCCAGTTCGTTGAATGAGCAGTTCTTC
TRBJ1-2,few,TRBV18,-,CASSPDIRSYGYTF,TGTGCCAGCTCACCGGATATTAGGAGTTATGGCTACACCTTC
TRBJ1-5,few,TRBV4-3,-,CASSQDTEGAQHF,TGCGCCAGCAGCCAAGATACGGAGGGAGCCCAGCATTTT
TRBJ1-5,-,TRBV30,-,CAWSAQGNQPQHF,TGTGCCTGGAGTGCACAAGGCAATCAGCCCCAGCATTTT
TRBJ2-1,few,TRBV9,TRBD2,CASSTSGVSGNEQFF,TGTGCCAGCAGCACTAGCGGGGTCAGCGGCAATGAGCAGTTCTTC
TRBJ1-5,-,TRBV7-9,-,CASIQDGGGQPQHF,TGTGCCAGCATCCAGGACGGAGGGGGACAGCCCCAGCATTTT
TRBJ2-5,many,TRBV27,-,CASSLTDQETQYF,TGTGCCAGCAGCCTAACAGACCAAGAGACCCAGTACTTC
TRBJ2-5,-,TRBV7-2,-,CASSLPSQAQYF,TGTGCCAGCAGCCTACCTTCCCAGGCCCAGTACTTC
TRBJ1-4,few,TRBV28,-,CASSQPTGIASGSTNEKLFF,TGTGCCAGCAGTCAACCAACCGGGATCGCCTCGGGCTCCACTAATGAAAAACTGTTTTTT
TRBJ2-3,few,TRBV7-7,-,CAGKSENPDTQYF,TGTGCTGGGAAATCGGAAAATCCAGATACGCAGTATTTT
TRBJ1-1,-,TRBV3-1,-,CASSIRTDMNTEAFF,TGTGCCAGCAGCATTCGGACCGATATGAACACTGAAGCTTTCTTT
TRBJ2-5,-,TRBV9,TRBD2,CASTRALGLEDGETQYF,TGTGCCAGCACCCGGGCCCTAGGACTAGAGGACGGGGAGACCCAGTACTTC
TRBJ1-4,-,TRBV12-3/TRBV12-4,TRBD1,CASGRGHSNEKLFF,TGTGCCAGCGGCAGGGGGCATTCTAATGAAAAACTGTTTTTT
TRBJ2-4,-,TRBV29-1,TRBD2,CSVEDPRESIQYF,TGCAGCGTTGAGGACCCGCGGGAGAGCATTCAGTACTTC
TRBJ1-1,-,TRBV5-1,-,CASSPAGGDTEAFF,TGCGCCAGCAGCCCAGCAGGCGGGGACACTGAAGCTTTCTTT
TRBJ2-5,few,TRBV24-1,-,CATSDGGLGTQYF,TGTGCCACCAGTGACGGGGGCCTCGGGACCCAGTACTTC
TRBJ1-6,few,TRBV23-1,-,CASSQSEQYNSPLHF,TGCGCCAGCAGTCAATCTGAACAATATAATTCACCCCTCCACTTT
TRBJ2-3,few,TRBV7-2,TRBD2,CASSLGWTRGTDTQYF,TGTGCCAGCAGCTTAGGTTGGACTAGAGGCACAGATACGCAGTATTTT
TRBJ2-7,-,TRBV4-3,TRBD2,CASSQGISGGSSYEQYF,TGCGCCAGCAGCCAAGGTATTAGCGGGGGGAGCTCCTACGAGCAGTACTTC